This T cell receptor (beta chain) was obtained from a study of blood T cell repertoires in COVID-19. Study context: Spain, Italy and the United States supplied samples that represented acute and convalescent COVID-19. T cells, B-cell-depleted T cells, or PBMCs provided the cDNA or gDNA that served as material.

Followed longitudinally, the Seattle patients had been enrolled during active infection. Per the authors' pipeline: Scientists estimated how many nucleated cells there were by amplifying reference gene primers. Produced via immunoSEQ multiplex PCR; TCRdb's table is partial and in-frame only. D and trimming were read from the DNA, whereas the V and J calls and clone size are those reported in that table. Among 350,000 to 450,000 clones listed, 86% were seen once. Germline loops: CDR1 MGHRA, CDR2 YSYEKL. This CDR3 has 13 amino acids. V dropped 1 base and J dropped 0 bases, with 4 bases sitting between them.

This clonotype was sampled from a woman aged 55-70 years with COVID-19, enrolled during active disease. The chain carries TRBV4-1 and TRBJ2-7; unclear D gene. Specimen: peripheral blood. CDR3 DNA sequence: TGCGCCAGCAGCCAAGCCAACTCCTACGAGCAGTACTTC. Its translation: CASSQANSYEQYF.